The 14 T cell receptor beta chains below were found in one sample sequenced in a study of blood T cell repertoires in COVID-19. Sequencing was performed with immunoSEQ multiplex PCR; in TCRdb, only in-frame clones are kept and a portion is missing. The repertoire consists of about 100,000 clones, with 80% occurring once and the leading ten covering around 10%. Material for sequencing was peripheral blood. Receptors originate from a woman in her 70s with acute or convalescent COVID-19.

This clone occurred once. The rearrangement uses TRBV4-1 and TRBJ2-3, with D perhaps TRBD2 (5 bases). CDR1 MGHRA and CDR2 YSYEKL come from the germline V gene. The CDR3 covers 17 residues. The V and J ends lost 4 bases and 3 bases respectively, with 20 bases between them. The CDR3 sequence: CASSPTDLAIGTDTQYF. The DNA for the CDR3 is TGCGCCAGCAGCCCGACGGACTTAGCTATAGGGACAGATACGCAGTATTTT.

Only a few counts were recorded for this clone. The chain combines TRBV14 with TRBJ2-7; 7 bases map to TRBD1. The CDR3 runs to 13 residues. V shed 4 bases, J shed 3 bases, and the junction held 3 bases outside the gene matches. Germline CDR1 and CDR2: SGHDN and FVKESK. CDR3 DNA: TGTGCCAGCAGCCGAGGGACAGTCTACGAGCAGTACGTC. Its translation is CASSRGTVYEQYV.

The chain employs TRBV7-6 and TRBJ2-3, with 10 bases identical to TRBD2. CDR1 is SGHVS and CDR2 is FNYEAQ in the germline V gene. The junction had 9 bases not matched to a gene; V was cut back by 4 bases and J by 2 bases. The CDR3 has 17 residues. The CDR3 is CASSSPGTSVYTDTQYF. The CDR3 nucleotides read TGTGCCAGCAGCTCACCCGGGACTAGCGTATACACAGATACGCAGTATTTT.

This clone was observed a few times. This chain connects TRBV6-2 or TRBV6-3 to TRBJ1-1; D is perhaps TRBD1 (5 bases). The germline gives CDR1 MNHEY, CDR2 SVGEGT. V lost 2 bases and J lost 3, with 10 bases in between. The CDR3 is 14 amino acids. CDR3 protein: CASSYLTRDTEAFF. DNA for the CDR3: TGTGCCAGCAGTTACCTGACCAGGGACACTGAAGCTTTCTTT.

The CDR3 loop is CASSLWIADKNIQYF. CDR3 in DNA: TGTGCCAGCAGCTTATGGATAGCCGACAAAAACATTCAGTACTTC. V is TRBV7-2 and J is TRBJ2-4; D is unclear. The CDR3 is 15 amino acids. CDR1 and CDR2 from the germline V gene are SGHTA and FQGNSA. Trimming left V 2 bases short and J 3 bases short, with 11 bases between.

This chain connects TRBV24-1 to TRBJ2-3; 8 bases fit TRBD1. V lost 4 bases, J lost 2 bases, and 10 bases stayed unmatched. The CDR3 is 17 residues long. The V gene's germline CDR1 is KGHDR and CDR2 SFDVKD. CDR3 DNA sequence: TGTGCCACCAGTGAACCCCCTGCGGGACAGGCCACAGATACGCAGTATTTT. Translating gives CATSEPPAGQATDTQYF.

The CDR3 loop reads CASSLAAAGNTIYF. The CDR3 nucleotides read TGTGCCAGCAGCTTGGCCGCGGCAGGAAACACCATATATTTT. The V gene is TRBV5-6, the J gene TRBJ1-3; D unclear. Germline V gene data show CDR1 as SGHDT and CDR2 as YYEEEE. V was clipped by 0 bases and J by 4 bases, with 8 bases between them. CDR3 length: 14 amino acids. The variable domain in full, with the rest retrieved from reference TRBV5-6 and TRBJ1-3, is DAGVTQSPTHLIKTRGQQVTLRCSPKSGHDTVSWYQQALGQGPQFIFQYYEEEERQRGNFPDRFSGHQFPNYSSELNVNALLLGDSALYLCASSLAAAGNTIYFGEGSWLTVV.

This clone has a single count. This rearrangement joins TRBV2 to TRBJ2-3, with 11 bases lining up with TRBD2. V lost 6 bases and J lost 0; bases outside the gene matches: 2. Germline V lookup: CDR1 SNHLY, CDR2 FYNNEI. This CDR3 spans 15 amino acids. In nucleotides, the CDR3 is TGTGCCAGCAGGGGACTAGCGGCTAGCACAGATACGCAGTATTTT. Translated: CASRGLAASTDTQYF.

The chain's CDR3 is CASSSQAQGHGYTF. The CDR3 region has the DNA TGTGCCAGCAGTTCACAGGCCCAAGGACATGGCTACACCTTC. V usage is TRBV28 and J usage is TRBJ1-2; TRBD1 is a possible D gene (5 bases). The CDR3 contains 14 residues. Germline-derived CDR1 and CDR2 are MDHEN and SYDVKM. V was cut by 4 bases and J by 6 bases, with 15 bases left in between.

The rearrangement links TRBV6-5 to TRBJ1-6; D gene ambiguous. Trimming stripped 0 bases from V and 10 bases from J, with 13 bases between. Germline V lookup: CDR1 MNHEY, CDR2 SVGAGI. The CDR3 runs 15 residues. Here the CDR3 reads CASSYSRVERSPLHF. CDR3 nucleotides: TGTGCCAGCAGTTACTCTCGGGTTGAGAGGTCACCCCTCCACTTT.

This CDR3 reads CASSERDTQYF. CDR3 nucleotide sequence: TGTGCCAGCAGCGAGCGGGATACGCAGTATTTT. The chain links TRBV27 to TRBJ2-3, with TRBD2 as a possible D gene (5 bases). The germline V gene encodes CDR1 MNHEY and CDR2 SMNVEV (reference sequence). The CDR3 contains 11 residues. V lost 6 bases and J 6 bases, leaving 7 bases between the germline ends.

The rearrangement uses TRBV7-9 and TRBJ2-5; the D is unclear. Germline V gene data show CDR1 as SEHNR and CDR2 as FQNEAQ (reference sequence). The V end was cut by 5 bases, the J end by 7 bases, with 11 bases between. The CDR3 covers 12 residues. CDR3 region: CASSLETRTQYF. The CDR3 DNA reads as TGTGCCAGCAGCCTGGAGACCCGGACCCAGTACTTC.

The chain is built from TRBV3-1 (or the pseudogene TRBV3-2) and TRBJ1-4, with TRBD1 as a possible D gene (6 bases). Trimming cost V 6 bases and J 8 bases, with 16 bases left between them. CDR1 is LGHDT and CDR2 is YNNKEL in the germline V gene (reference sequence). The CDR3 runs to 14 residues. CDR3: CASRMQTGREKLFF. CDR3 sequence (DNA): TGTGCCAGCAGGATGCAGACAGGCCGGGAAAAACTGTTTTTT.

The gene calls are TRBV19 and TRBJ2-2; TRBD1 aligns across 7 bases. The germline V gene encodes CDR1 LNHDA and CDR2 SQIVND (reference sequence). The CDR3 runs 16 residues. After removal of 10 bases from V and 4 bases from J, the junction contained 15 bases not matched to a gene. The CDR3 DNA sequence: TGTGCCACCGCAGGTTTCGGGACAGTATCCACCGGGGAGCTGTTTTTT. As protein: CATAGFGTVSTGELFF.